These 15 T cell receptor beta chains were sequenced from one sample in a study of T cells in narcolepsy. Profiling relied on immunoSEQ multiplex PCR, and the TCRdb table lists in-frame clones only, not all of them. The sample has more than 30,000 clones, roughly four fifths seen once. Sequencing was performed on CD45RA- memory CD4+ T cells from PBMCs. These receptors all come from a human donor with narcolepsy.

The chain couples TRBV18 to TRBJ1-1; D uncertain. The V end lost 1 base, the J end lost 2 bases, and 8 bases lay between the germline ends. Per the germline V gene, CDR1 is KGHSH and CDR2 is LQKENI. This CDR3 comprises 14 residues. The CDR3 coding sequence is TGTGCCAGCTCACCACGCGAGAAAAACACTGAAGCTTTCTTT. Its protein is CASSPREKNTEAFF.

CDR3 region: CASRLGQAFNQPQHF. The CDR3 coding sequence is TGTGCCAGCAGACTCGGACAGGCTTTCAATCAGCCCCAGCATTTT. The rearrangement joins TRBV6-1 to TRBJ1-5; the match to TRBD1 covers 7 bases. V lost 6 bases and J lost 3; bases outside the gene matches: 8. CDR1 and CDR2 from the germline V gene are MNHNS and SASEGT. The CDR3 is 15 residues long.

This clone was counted only a few times. This rearrangement joins TRBV19 to TRBJ1-1, with D maybe TRBD1 (5 bases). V lost 5 bases to trimming and J lost 10 bases, with 17 bases between them. The germline CDR1 and CDR2 sequences are LNHDA and SQIVND (reference sequence). The length of the CDR3 is 13 residues. The CDR3 here is CASSVGDFPGAFF. The DNA for the CDR3 is TGTGCCAGTAGTGTTGGGGACTTCCCGGGAGCTTTCTTT.

The gene calls are TRBV19 and TRBJ2-7, with a possible D match to TRBD2 (6 bases). V lost 6 bases to trimming and J lost 2 bases, with 17 bases between them. Germline CDR1 and CDR2: LNHDA and SQIVND (reference sequence). The CDR3 is 15 amino acids. As DNA, the CDR3 is TGTGCCAGTAGCGTAGAGGTAGCGGCGACCTACGAGCAGTACTTC. Its protein is CASSVEVAATYEQYF.

The chain is built from TRBV18 and TRBJ1-3; no reliable D call. The CDR3 is 13 residues long. Trimming took off 5 bases at V and 0 bases at J, with 5 bases between the two ends. Germline lookup yields CDR1 KGHSH and CDR2 LQKENI. The chain's CDR3 is CASSASSGNTIYF. The CDR3 bases are TGTGCCAGCTCAGCTTCCTCTGGAAACACCATATATTTT.

The J gene is TRBJ1-1, the V gene TRBV19; 9 positions agree with TRBD1. After removal of 6 bases from V and 2 bases from J, the junction contained 4 bases not matched to a gene. CDR3 length: 14 amino acids. Per the germline V gene, CDR1 is LNHDA and CDR2 is SQIVND (reference sequence). The CDR3 DNA reads as TGTGCCAGTAGGGTGGACAGGGGTAACACTGAAGCTTTCTTT. This gives the protein CASRVDRGNTEAFF.

This clone was detected once. The rearrangement joins TRBV6-5 to TRBJ2-3, with 7 bases identical to TRBD2. The CDR3 consists of 13 residues. Germline values: CDR1 MNHEY, CDR2 SVGAGI. J was trimmed by 5 bases and V by 2 bases; bases with no gene match: 1. Here the CDR3 DNA reads TGTGCCAGCAGTTACCGGGGGGTAGATACGCAGTATTTT. Translated: CASSYRGVDTQYF.

Here the CDR3 reads CASGTLQETQYF. CDR3 DNA sequence: TGTGCCAGCGGCACTCTCCAAGAGACCCAGTACTTC. The V gene is TRBV2, the J gene TRBJ2-5; D is unresolved. Trimming pared 8 bases from V and 1 base from J, leaving 8 bases between. The length of the CDR3 is 12 residues. Germline V gives CDR1 SNHLY, CDR2 FYNNEI.

This rearrangement joins TRBV2 to TRBJ1-3; D is ambiguous. The CDR3 length is 15 residues. Trimming stripped 2 bases from V and 4 bases from J, with 12 bases between. Germline V gene sequence: CDR1 SNHLY, CDR2 FYNNEI. Here the CDR3 reads CASSEHGGSGNTIYF. DNA of the CDR3: TGTGCCAGCAGTGAACACGGAGGGTCCGGAAACACCATATATTTT.

V gene TRBV6-4 combines with J gene TRBJ2-7; no reliable D call. V was clipped by 7 bases and J by 5 bases, with 3 bases between them. The CDR3 is made up of 9 amino acids. Per germline, CDR1 MRHNA and CDR2 SNTAGT. CDR3 nucleotide sequence: TGTGCCAGCACCCACGAGCAGTACTTC. Translated: CASTHEQYF.

On this clone itself: Other DNA sequences in the sample encode the same CDR3. This chain joins TRBV6-5 and TRBJ2-7; D unclear. The CDR3 is 15 amino acids. Germline loops: CDR1 MNHEY, CDR2 SVGAGI. V gave up 6 bases and J gave up 0 bases, with 15 bases separating them. The CDR3 protein is CASSSFPGVSYEQYF. In DNA, the CDR3 is TGTGCCAGCAGCTCTTTTCCAGGAGTCTCCTACGAGCAGTACTTC.

V is TRBV5-1 and J is TRBJ1-4; a possible D gene is TRBD1 (6 bases). V was shortened by 3 bases and J by 4 bases, with 10 bases between the two germline ends. Germline V CDR1 and CDR2: SGHRS, YFSETQ. The CDR3 contains 14 residues. The DNA for the CDR3 is TGCGCCAGCAGCTCGGACAGTATTAATGAAAAACTGTTTTTT. Amino acid sequence: CASSSDSINEKLFF.

The rearrangement uses TRBV28 and TRBJ1-2, with TRBD1 as a possible D gene (5 bases). Germline V CDR1 and CDR2: MDHEN, SYDVKM. The V gene lost 6 bases and the J gene lost 0 bases, with 11 bases spanning the gap. This CDR3 has 14 residues. In DNA form, the CDR3 reads TGTGCCAGCAGGCGACAGCAAGCTAACTATGGCTACACCTTC. Protein product: CASRRQQANYGYTF.

This CDR3 reads CASSMVRADTQYF. The DNA of the CDR3 is TGTGCCAGTAGTATGGTTCGGGCAGATACGCAGTATTTT. The chain uses TRBV19 and TRBJ2-3, with D unclear. Trimming left V 3 bases short and J 4 bases short, with 8 bases between. Germline-derived CDR1 and CDR2 are LNHDA and SQIVND (reference sequence). This CDR3 comprises 13 residues.

CDR3 in DNA: TGTGCCAGCAGCTTAGCCCCCGCCAGGGTCAATTCACCCCTCCACTTT. Its translation: CASSLAPARVNSPLHF. The chain links TRBV7-2 to TRBJ1-6; a weak D match, TRBD1 (5 bases). Germline V gene lookup returns CDR1 SGHTA and CDR2 FQGNSA. The ends were cut back, 0 bases at V and 7 bases at J, with 13 bases in the middle. The CDR3 spans 16 residues.